The clone carrying this T cell receptor beta chain was picked up one time. These data belong to a study of blood T cell repertoires in COVID-19. The overall study: The study drew acute and convalescent COVID-19 samples from the United States, Italy and Spain. PBMCs, B-cell-depleted T cells, or T cells provided the cDNA or gDNA that made up the material.

Germline loops: CDR1 SGDLS, CDR2 YYNGEE. The CDR3 runs to 16 residues. V lost 0 bases and J 4 bases, leaving 14 bases between the germline ends. In the authors' workflow: Scientists estimated how many nucleated cells there were by amplifying reference gene primers. Sequenced by immunoSEQ multiplex PCR; TCRdb stores in-frame clones only, minus some. V and J calls plus clone size are reproduced from that table; the DNA served to infer D and trimming. The sample carries 100,000 to 150,000 clones, about 80% recorded once. The rearrangement links TRBV9 to TRBJ1-3; D uncertain. The source is a man aged 40-55 years with active or convalescent COVID-19. The sample consisted of peripheral blood. The CDR3 region is CASSVDDRFGGNTIYF. The CDR3 DNA sequence: TGTGCCAGCAGCGTAGATGACCGATTCGGGGGAAACACCATATATTTT.